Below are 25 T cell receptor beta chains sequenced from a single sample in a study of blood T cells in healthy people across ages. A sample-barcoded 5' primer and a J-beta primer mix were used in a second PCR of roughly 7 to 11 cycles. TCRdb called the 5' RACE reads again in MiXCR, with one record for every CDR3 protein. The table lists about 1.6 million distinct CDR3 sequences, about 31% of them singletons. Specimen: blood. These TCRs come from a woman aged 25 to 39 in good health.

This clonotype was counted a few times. The CDR3 coding sequence is TGCAGTGCTACCCGGGAGACCTACGAGCAGTACTTC. This encodes CSATRETYEQYF. V is TRBV20-1 and J is TRBJ2-7; tentative D call: TRBD2 (6 bases). V lost 4 bases to trimming and J lost 2 bases, with 9 bases between them. The CDR3 sequence is 12 residues long. The germline CDR1 and CDR2 sequences are DFQATT and SNEGSKA (reference sequence).

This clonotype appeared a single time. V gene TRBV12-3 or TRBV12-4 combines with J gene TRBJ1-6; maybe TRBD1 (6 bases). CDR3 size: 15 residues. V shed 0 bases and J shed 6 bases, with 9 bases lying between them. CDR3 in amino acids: CASSLALQGNSPLHF. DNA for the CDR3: TGTGCCAGCAGTTTAGCGCTACAGGGTAATTCACCCCTCCACTTT.

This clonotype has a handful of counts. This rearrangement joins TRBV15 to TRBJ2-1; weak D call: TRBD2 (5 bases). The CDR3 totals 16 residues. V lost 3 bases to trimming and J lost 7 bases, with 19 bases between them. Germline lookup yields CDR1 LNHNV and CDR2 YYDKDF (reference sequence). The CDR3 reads CATSRAPRVGLNEQFF. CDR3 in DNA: TGTGCCACCAGCAGGGCCCCGCGGGTAGGGTTGAATGAGCAGTTCTTC.

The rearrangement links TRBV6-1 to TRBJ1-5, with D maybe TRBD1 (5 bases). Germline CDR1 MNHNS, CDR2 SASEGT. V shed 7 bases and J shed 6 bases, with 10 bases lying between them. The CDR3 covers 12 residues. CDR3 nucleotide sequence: TGTGCCAGCAACCCGGGGGGTCAGCCCCAGCATTTT. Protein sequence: CASNPGGQPQHF.

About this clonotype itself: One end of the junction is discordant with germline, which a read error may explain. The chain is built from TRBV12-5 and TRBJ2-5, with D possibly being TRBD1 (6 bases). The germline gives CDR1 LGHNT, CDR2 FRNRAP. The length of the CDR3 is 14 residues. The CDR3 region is CTSGIGQPGETQYF. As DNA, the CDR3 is TGTACTAGTGGTATTGGACAGCCCGGGGAGACCCAGTACTTC.

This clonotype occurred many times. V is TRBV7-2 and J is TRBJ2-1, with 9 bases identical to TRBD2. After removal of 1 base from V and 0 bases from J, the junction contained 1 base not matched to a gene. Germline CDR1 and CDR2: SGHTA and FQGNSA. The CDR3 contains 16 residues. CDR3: CASSLVGLASYNEQFF. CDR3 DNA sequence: TGTGCCAGCAGCTTAGTGGGACTAGCCTCCTACAATGAGCAGTTCTTC.

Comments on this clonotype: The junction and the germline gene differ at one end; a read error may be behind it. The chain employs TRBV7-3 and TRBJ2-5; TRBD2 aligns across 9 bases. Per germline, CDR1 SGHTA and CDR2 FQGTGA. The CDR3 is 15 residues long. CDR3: CVSRPPGLASGEQYF. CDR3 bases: TGTGTCAGCAGACCCCCGGGACTAGCCTCGGGGGAGCAGTACTTC.

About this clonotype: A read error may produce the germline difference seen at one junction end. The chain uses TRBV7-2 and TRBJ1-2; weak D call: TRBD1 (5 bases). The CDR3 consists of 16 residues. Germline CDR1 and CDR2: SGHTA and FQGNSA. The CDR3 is CAGSFRGSGVYYGYTF. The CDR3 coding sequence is TGTGCCGGCAGCTTTCGGGGGTCCGGGGTCTACTATGGCTACACCTTC.

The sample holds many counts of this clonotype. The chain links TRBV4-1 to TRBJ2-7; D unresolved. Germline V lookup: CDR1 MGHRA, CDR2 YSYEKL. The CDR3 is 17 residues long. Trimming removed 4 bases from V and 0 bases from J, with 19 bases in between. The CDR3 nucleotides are TGCGCCAGCAGCCTCTACATGTCTTTAACGGGCTCCTACGAGCAGTACTTC. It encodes CASSLYMSLTGSYEQYF.

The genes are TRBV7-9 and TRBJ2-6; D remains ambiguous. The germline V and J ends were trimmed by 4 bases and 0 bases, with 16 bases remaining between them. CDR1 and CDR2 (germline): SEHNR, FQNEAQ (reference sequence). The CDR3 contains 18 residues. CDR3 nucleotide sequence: TGTGCCAGCAGCTCTACGACAACTGCGCACTCTGGGGCCAACGTCCTGACTTTC. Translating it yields CASSSTTTAHSGANVLTF.

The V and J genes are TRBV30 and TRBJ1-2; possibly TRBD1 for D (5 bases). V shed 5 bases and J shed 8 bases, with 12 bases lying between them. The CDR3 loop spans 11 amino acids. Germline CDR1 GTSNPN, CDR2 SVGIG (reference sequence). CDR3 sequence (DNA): TGTGCCTGGGGGGGTACATGGGGCTACACCTTC. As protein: CAWGGTWGYTF. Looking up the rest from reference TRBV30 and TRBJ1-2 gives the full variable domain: SQTIHQWPATLVQPVGSPLSLECTVEGTSNPNLYWYRQAAGRGLQLLFYSVGIGQISSEVPQNLSASRPQDRQFILSSKKLLLSDSGFYLCAWGGTWGYTFGSGTRLTVV.

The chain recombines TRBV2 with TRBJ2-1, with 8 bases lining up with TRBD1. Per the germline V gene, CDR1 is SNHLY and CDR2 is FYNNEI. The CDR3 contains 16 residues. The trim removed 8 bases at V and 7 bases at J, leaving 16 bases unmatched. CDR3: CASGVGTGRSSNEQFF. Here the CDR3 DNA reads TGTGCCAGCGGTGTAGGGACAGGCCGTAGCTCTAATGAGCAGTTCTTC.

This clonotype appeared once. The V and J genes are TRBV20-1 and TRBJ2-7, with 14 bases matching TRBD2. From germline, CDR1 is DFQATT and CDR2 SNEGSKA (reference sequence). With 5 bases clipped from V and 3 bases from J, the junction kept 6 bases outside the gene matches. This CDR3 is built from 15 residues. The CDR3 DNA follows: TGCAGTGCTCGAGGGGGGACTAGCGGGGGCTACGAGCAGTACTTC. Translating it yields CSARGGTSGGYEQYF.

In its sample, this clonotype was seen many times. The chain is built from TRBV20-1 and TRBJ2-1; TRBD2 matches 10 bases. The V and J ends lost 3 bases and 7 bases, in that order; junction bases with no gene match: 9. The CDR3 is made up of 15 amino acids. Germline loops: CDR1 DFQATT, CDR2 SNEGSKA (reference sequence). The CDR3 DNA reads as TGCAGTGCTAGCCCTAGCGGGAGTAGGGGAAATGAGCAGTTCTTC. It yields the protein CSASPSGSRGNEQFF.

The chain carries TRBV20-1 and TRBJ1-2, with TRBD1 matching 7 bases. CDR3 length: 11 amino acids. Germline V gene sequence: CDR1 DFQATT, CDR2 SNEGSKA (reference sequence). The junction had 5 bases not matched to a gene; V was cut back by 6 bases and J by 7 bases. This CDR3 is CSAKTGFGYTF. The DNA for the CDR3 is TGCAGTGCCAAGACAGGGTTTGGCTACACCTTC.

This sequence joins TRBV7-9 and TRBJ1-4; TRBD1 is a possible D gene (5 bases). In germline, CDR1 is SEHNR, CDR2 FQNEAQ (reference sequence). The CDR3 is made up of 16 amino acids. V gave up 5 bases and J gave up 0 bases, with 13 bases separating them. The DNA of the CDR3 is TGTGCCAGCAGCGGACCCAGGGATCCAACTAATGAAAAACTGTTTTTT. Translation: CASSGPRDPTNEKLFF.

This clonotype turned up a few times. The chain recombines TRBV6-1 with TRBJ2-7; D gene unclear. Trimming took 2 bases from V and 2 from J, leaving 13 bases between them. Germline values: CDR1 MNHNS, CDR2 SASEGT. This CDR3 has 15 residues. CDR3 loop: CASSEYAGHPYEQYF. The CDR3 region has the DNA TGTGCCAGCAGTGAATATGCCGGGCACCCCTACGAGCAGTACTTC.

This CDR3 is CASSLRTEIGANTGELFF. Here the CDR3 DNA reads TGTGCCAGTAGTCTCAGGACCGAAATAGGGGCGAACACCGGGGAGCTGTTTTTT. The genes are TRBV7-8 and TRBJ2-2; the D gene is possibly TRBD1 (5 bases). There are 18 residues in the CDR3. V was shortened by 9 bases and J by 0 bases, with 23 bases between the two germline ends. The V gene's germline CDR1 is SGHVS and CDR2 FQNEAQ.

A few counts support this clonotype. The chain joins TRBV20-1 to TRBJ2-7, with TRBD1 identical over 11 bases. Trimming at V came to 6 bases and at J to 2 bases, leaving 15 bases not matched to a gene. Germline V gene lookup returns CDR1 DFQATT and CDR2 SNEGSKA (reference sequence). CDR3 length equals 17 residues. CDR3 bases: TGCAGTGCCACCTCTGGGACAGGGGGGTTCAGAGCCTACGAGCAGTACTTC. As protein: CSATSGTGGFRAYEQYF.

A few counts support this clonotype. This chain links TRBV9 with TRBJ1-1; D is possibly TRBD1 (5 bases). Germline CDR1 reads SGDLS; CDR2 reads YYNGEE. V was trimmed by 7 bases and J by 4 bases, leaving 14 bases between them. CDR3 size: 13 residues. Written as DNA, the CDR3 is TGTGCCAGCTCGAGGGGCTTGAGCACTGAAGCTTTCTTT. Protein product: CASSRGLSTEAFF.

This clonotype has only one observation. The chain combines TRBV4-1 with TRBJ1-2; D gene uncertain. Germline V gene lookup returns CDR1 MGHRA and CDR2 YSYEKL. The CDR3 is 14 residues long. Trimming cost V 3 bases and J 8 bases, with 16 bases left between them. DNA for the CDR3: TGCGCCAGCAGCCATCCTGCGGGGTTCGACGGCTACACCTTC. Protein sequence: CASSHPAGFDGYTF.

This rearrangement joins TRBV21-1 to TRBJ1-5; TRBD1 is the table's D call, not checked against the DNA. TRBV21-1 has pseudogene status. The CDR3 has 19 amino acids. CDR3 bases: TGTGCCAACAGCAAAGAAGGTCGTCGACAGGTGCGTTTCAATCAGCCCCAGCATTTT. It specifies CANSKEGRRQVRFNQPQHF.

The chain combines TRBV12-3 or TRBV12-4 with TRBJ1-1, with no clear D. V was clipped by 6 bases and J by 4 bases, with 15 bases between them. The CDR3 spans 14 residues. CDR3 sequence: CASRPRSGCTEAFF. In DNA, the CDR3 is TGTGCCAGCAGACCTCGATCGGGGTGCACTGAAGCTTTCTTT.

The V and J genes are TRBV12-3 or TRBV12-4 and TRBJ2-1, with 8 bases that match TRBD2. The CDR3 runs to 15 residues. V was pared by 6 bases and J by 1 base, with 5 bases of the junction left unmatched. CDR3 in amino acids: CASRQSGSSYNEQFF. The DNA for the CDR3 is TGTGCCAGCAGGCAAAGCGGGAGTTCCTACAATGAGCAGTTCTTC.

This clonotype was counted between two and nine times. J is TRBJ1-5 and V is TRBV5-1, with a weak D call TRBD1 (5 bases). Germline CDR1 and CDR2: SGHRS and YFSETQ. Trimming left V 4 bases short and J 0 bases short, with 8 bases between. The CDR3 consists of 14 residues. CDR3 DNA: TGCGCCAGCAGCACAGGAGTTAGCAATCAGCCCCAGCATTTT. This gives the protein CASSTGVSNQPQHF.